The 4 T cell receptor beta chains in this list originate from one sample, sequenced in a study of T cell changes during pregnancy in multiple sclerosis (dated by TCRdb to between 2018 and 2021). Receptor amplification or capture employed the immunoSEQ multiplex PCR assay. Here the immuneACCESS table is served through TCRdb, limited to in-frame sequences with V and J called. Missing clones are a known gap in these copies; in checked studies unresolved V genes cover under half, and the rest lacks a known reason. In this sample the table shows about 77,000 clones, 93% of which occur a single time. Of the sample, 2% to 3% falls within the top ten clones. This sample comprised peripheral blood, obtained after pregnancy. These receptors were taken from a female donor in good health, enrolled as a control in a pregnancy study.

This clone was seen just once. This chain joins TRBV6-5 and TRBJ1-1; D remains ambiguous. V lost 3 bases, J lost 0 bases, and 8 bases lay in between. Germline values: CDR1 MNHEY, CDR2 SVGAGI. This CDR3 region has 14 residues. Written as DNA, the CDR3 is TGTGCCAGCAGTTATTTGGGCTTGAACACTGAAGCTTTCTTT. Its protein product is CASSYLGLNTEAFF.

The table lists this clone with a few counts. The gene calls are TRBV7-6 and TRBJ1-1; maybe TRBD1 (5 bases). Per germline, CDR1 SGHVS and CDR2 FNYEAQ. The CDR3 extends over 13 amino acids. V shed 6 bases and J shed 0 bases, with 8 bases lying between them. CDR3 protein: CASRLTVNTEAFF. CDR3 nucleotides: TGTGCCAGCAGATTGACAGTGAACACTGAAGCTTTCTTT.

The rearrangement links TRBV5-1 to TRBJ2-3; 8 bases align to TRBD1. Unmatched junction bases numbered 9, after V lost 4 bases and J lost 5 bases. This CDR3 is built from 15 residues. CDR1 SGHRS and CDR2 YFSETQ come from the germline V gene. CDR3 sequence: CASSRGQGNKDTQYF. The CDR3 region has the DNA TGCGCCAGCAGCCGAGGACAGGGTAATAAAGATACGCAGTATTTT.

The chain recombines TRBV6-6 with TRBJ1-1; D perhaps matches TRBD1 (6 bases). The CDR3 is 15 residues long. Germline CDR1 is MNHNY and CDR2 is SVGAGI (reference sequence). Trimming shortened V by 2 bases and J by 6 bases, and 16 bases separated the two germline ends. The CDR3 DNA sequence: TGTGCCAGCAGTTACCCCTGGCCAGGGGCTGCTGAAGCTTTCTTT. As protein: CASSYPWPGAAEAFF.